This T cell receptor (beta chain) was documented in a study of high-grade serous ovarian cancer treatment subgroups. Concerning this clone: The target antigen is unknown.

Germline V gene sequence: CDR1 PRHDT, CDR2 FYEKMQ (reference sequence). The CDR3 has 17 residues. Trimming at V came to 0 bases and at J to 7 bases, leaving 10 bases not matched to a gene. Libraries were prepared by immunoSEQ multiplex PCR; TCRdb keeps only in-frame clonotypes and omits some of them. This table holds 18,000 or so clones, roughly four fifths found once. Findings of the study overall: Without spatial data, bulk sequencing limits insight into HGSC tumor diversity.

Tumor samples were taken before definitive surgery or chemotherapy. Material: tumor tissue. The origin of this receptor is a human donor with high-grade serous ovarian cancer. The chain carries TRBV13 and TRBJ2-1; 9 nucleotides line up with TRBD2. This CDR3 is CASSLGLGGLAMNEQFF. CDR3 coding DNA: TGTGCCAGCAGCTTAGGTCTGGGGGGACTAGCTATGAATGAGCAGTTCTTC.